Listed below are T cell receptor beta chains from one sample, sequenced in a study of a mutant IDH1 vaccine in newly diagnosed glioma. The data were produced by immunoSEQ multiplex PCR, yet TCRdb's version contains in-frame clones alone and is incomplete. The sample lists under 80,000 clones, around 85% occurring once. This specimen consisted of PBMCs, obtained from a glioma patient treated with radiotherapy, temozolomide or both. These receptors were collected from a young man with glioma. The CDR3 runs from the conserved cysteine through the conserved F or W. A D gene is named only where the DNA matches it firmly. Part of the rows lack a size; the others show once, few, many or a class for expanded clones.

size: few; J: TRBJ2-2; V: TRBV5-1; D: TRBD2; CDR3: CASSKTSGGSTGELFF; DNA: TGCGCCAGCAGCAAGACTAGCGGGGGGAGCACCGGGGAGCTGTTTTTT
size: .; J: TRBJ1-1; V: TRBV11-3; D: .; CDR3: CASSLDQWAEAFF; DNA: TGTGCCAGCAGCTTAGACCAATGGGCTGAAGCTTTCTTT
size: .; J: TRBJ2-5; V: TRBV4-2; D: .; CDR3: CASSTGNQETQYF; DNA: TGTGCCAGCAGCACGGGGAACCAAGAGACCCAGTACTTC
size: .; J: TRBJ2-5; V: TRBV6-1; D: TRBD2; CDR3: CASRTSGAQETQYF; DNA: TGTGCCAGCAGGACTAGCGGGGCCCAAGAGACCCAGTACTTC
size: once; J: TRBJ2-5; V: TRBV5-1; D: .; CDR3: CASHTQIQETQYF; DNA: TGCGCCTCCCATACCCAGATACAAGAGACCCAGTACTTC
size: once; J: TRBJ2-1; V: TRBV14; D: .; CDR3: CASSLLRTAFYNEQFF; DNA: TGTGCCAGCAGCCTCTTGAGGACAGCCTTCTACAATGAGCAGTTCTTC
size: .; J: TRBJ2-7; V: TRBV5-4; D: .; CDR3: CASSLTGTYGQYF; DNA: TGTGCCAGCAGCCTAACCGGGACCTACGGGCAGTACTTC
size: few; J: TRBJ1-5; V: TRBV13; D: .; CDR3: CASSLGRRPQHF; DNA: TGTGCCAGCAGCTTAGGGAGGAGGCCCCAGCATTTT
size: .; J: TRBJ2-7; V: TRBV28; D: TRBD1; CDR3: CASSLKGAREQYF; DNA: TGTGCCAGCAGTTTGAAGGGGGCAAGGGAGCAGTACTTC
size: .; J: TRBJ2-7; V: TRBV21-1; D: .; CDR3: CASSKKGRNEQYF; DNA: TGTGCCAGCAGCAAAAAGGGCCGGAACGAGCAGTACTTC
size: .; J: TRBJ2-7; V: TRBV2; D: .; CDR3: CASSLSFYEQYF; DNA: TGTGCCAGCAGTCTGAGTTTCTACGAGCAGTACTTC
size: .; J: TRBJ2-2; V: TRBV5-5; D: .; CDR3: CASTLHVSGELFF; DNA: TGTGCCAGCACTCTACACGTGTCCGGGGAGCTGTTTTTT
size: .; J: TRBJ1-3; V: TRBV11-2; D: .; CDR3: CASSHTSVSGNTIYF; DNA: TGTGCCAGCAGCCACACGTCAGTCTCTGGAAACACCATATATTTT
size: once; J: TRBJ1-1; V: TRBV19; D: .; CDR3: CASSIGRVTEAFF; DNA: TGTGCCAGTAGTATAGGGAGGGTCACTGAAGCTTTCTTT
size: .; J: TRBJ1-6; V: TRBV5-5; D: .; CDR3: CASSLWARADSPLHF; DNA: TGTGCCAGCAGCTTGTGGGCCAGGGCAGACTCACCCCTCCACTTT
size: .; J: TRBJ2-3; V: TRBV14; D: .; CDR3: CASSQAGRSDTQYF; DNA: TGTGCCAGCAGCCAAGCGGGTCGGTCAGATACGCAGTATTTT
size: .; J: TRBJ1-3; V: TRBV27; D: TRBD1; CDR3: CASRHLTGAGNTIYF; DNA: TGTGCCAGCAGGCACCTTACAGGGGCTGGAAACACCATATATTTT
size: .; J: TRBJ2-7; V: TRBV2; D: .; CDR3: CASSESQYEQYF; DNA: TGTGCCAGCAGTGAAAGTCAATACGAGCAGTACTTC
size: few; J: TRBJ2-5; V: TRBV7-9; D: .; CDR3: CASSHRDPEAETQYF; DNA: TGTGCCAGCAGCCACCGGGACCCCGAAGCAGAGACCCAGTACTTC
size: .; J: TRBJ2-1; V: TRBV2; D: TRBD2; CDR3: CASKALAGGSTYNEQFF; DNA: TGTGCCAGCAAGGCTCTAGCGGGGGGTTCGACCTACAATGAGCAGTTCTTC
size: .; J: TRBJ2-5; V: TRBV4-2; D: .; CDR3: CASSQSGQETQYF; DNA: TGTGCCAGCAGCCAGTCAGGCCAAGAGACCCAGTACTTC
size: .; J: TRBJ1-2; V: TRBV6-5; D: .; CDR3: CASIPGTGSGYTF; DNA: TGTGCCAGCATCCCCGGGACGGGGTCTGGCTACACCTTC
size: .; J: TRBJ2-5; V: TRBV7-2; D: TRBD2; CDR3: CASSPVGGGQETQYF; DNA: TGTGCCAGCAGCCCAGTTGGGGGGGGGCAAGAGACCCAGTACTTC
size: .; J: TRBJ1-4; V: TRBV11-2; D: .; CDR3: CASSFSMGQGEKLFF; DNA: TGTGCCAGCAGCTTCTCCATGGGGCAGGGGGAAAAACTGTTTTTT
size: .; J: TRBJ2-1; V: TRBV5-1; D: TRBD2; CDR3: CASSLGLAGGYNEQFF; DNA: TGCGCCAGCAGCTTGGGACTAGCGGGGGGCTACAATGAGCAGTTCTTC
size: .; J: TRBJ2-1; V: TRBV7-2; D: .; CDR3: CASSFKPENEQFF; DNA: TGTGCCAGCAGCTTCAAACCGGAAAATGAGCAGTTCTTC
size: .; J: TRBJ1-3; V: TRBV18; D: .; CDR3: CASSPHRASGNTIYF; DNA: TGTGCCAGCTCACCGCACAGGGCGTCAGGAAACACCATATATTTT
size: few; J: TRBJ2-2; V: TRBV27; D: .; CDR3: CASSLRGVDTGELFF; DNA: TGTGCCAGCAGTTTACGGGGAGTCGACACCGGGGAGCTGTTTTTT
size: .; J: TRBJ2-5; V: TRBV6-6; D: .; CDR3: CASRQRETQYF; DNA: TGTGCCAGCAGACAGAGAGAGACCCAGTACTTC
size: few; J: TRBJ2-3; V: TRBV6-4; D: .; CDR3: CASSDGAGGTDTQYF; DNA: TGTGCCAGCAGTGACGGGGCAGGGGGCACAGATACGCAGTATTTT
size: .; J: TRBJ1-5; V: TRBV2; D: .; CDR3: CASSPGSNQPQHF; DNA: TGTGCCAGCAGTCCGGGTAGCAATCAGCCCCAGCATTTT
size: .; J: TRBJ1-5; V: TRBV19; D: .; CDR3: CASTLRFNQPQHF; DNA: TGTGCCAGTACTCTAAGATTCAATCAGCCCCAGCATTTT
size: .; J: TRBJ2-2; V: TRBV18; D: TRBD1; CDR3: CASSRGQESGELFF; DNA: TGTGCCAGCTCACGGGGACAGGAATCCGGGGAGCTGTTTTTT
size: .; J: TRBJ2-2; V: TRBV11-2; D: .; CDR3: CASSFGPAHNTGELFF; DNA: TGTGCCAGCAGCTTTGGACCAGCCCATAACACCGGGGAGCTGTTTTTT
size: .; J: TRBJ2-7; V: TRBV21-1; D: .; CDR3: CASSRYGDKDYEQYF; DNA: TGTGCCAGCAGCCGTTATGGGGACAAGGACTACGAGCAGTACTTC
size: .; J: TRBJ1-3; V: TRBV2; D: .; CDR3: CASSDSLIWTGNTIYF; DNA: TGTGCCAGCAGTGACTCATTAATCTGGACTGGAAACACCATATATTTT
size: .; J: TRBJ2-1; V: TRBV7-9; D: .; CDR3: CASSLGAASYNEQFF; DNA: TGTGCCAGCAGCTTAGGGGCGGCTTCCTACAATGAGCAGTTCTTC
size: .; J: TRBJ1-2; V: TRBV28; D: TRBD1; CDR3: CASSSPNDRGGYTF; DNA: TGTGCCAGCAGTTCCCCCAATGACAGGGGGGGCTACACCTTC
size: .; J: TRBJ1-4; V: TRBV5-1; D: TRBD1; CDR3: CASSIDRVSGEKLFF; DNA: TGCGCCAGCAGCATAGACAGGGTGTCAGGGGAAAAACTGTTTTTT
size: .; J: TRBJ2-5; V: TRBV5-1; D: .; CDR3: CASHSLGGLETQYF; DNA: TGCGCCAGCCACTCTCTGGGGGGTTTGGAGACCCAGTACTTC
size: .; J: TRBJ1-1; V: TRBV11-2; D: TRBD1; CDR3: CASSPRPGTGGAFF; DNA: TGTGCCAGCAGCCCTCGTCCCGGGACAGGGGGAGCTTTCTTT
size: few; J: TRBJ1-1; V: TRBV5-6; D: .; CDR3: CASSYFKNTEAFF; DNA: TGTGCCAGCAGCTACTTCAAGAACACTGAAGCTTTCTTT
size: .; J: TRBJ2-7; V: TRBV1; D: .; CDR3: CTSSQALSCRPTYEQYF; DNA: TGCACCAGCAGCCAAGCCCTGTCCTGTCGCCCCACCTACGAGCAGTACTTC
size: .; J: TRBJ2-1; V: TRBV7-6; D: TRBD2; CDR3: CASSPALAGGQNEQFF; DNA: TGTGCCAGCAGCCCTGCCCTAGCGGGGGGTCAAAATGAGCAGTTCTTC
size: .; J: TRBJ1-5; V: TRBV5-5; D: .; CDR3: CASSFRGYGNQPQHF; DNA: TGTGCCAGCAGCTTTCGGGGATATGGCAATCAGCCCCAGCATTTT
size: .; J: TRBJ1-4; V: TRBV21-1; D: .; CDR3: CASPHGTGNEKLFF; DNA: TGTGCCAGCCCCCACGGGACAGGTAATGAAAAACTGTTTTTT